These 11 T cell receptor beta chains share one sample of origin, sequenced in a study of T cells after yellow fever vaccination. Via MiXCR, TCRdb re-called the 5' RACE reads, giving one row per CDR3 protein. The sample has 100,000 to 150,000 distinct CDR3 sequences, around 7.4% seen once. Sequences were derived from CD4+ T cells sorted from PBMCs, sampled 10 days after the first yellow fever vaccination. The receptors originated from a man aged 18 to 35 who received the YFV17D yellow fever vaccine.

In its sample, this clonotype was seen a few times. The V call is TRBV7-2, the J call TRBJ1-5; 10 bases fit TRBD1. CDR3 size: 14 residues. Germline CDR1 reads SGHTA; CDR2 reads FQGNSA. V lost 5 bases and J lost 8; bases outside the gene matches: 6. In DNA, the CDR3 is TGTGCCAGCAGCCCCGACAGGGGGCAGGAGCCCCAGCATTTT. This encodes CASSPDRGQEPQHF. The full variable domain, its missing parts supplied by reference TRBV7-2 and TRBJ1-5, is GAGVSQSPSNKVTEKGKDVELRCDPISGHTALYWYRQSLGQGLEFLIYFQGNSAPDKSGLPSDRFSAERTGGSVSTLTIQRTQQEDSAVYLCASSPDRGQEPQHFGDGTRLSIL.

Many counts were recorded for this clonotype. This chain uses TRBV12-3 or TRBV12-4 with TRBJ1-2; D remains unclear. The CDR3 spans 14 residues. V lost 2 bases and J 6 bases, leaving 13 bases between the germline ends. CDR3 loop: CASSLTTFDHGYTF. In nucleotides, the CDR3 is TGTGCCAGCAGTTTAACGACCTTCGACCATGGCTACACCTTC.

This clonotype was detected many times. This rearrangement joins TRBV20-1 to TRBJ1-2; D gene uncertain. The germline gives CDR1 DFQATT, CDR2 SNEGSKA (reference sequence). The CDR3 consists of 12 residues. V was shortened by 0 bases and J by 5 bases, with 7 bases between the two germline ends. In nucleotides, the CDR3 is TGCAGTGCTAGAGATTGGGTTTATGGCTACACCTTC. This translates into CSARDWVYGYTF.

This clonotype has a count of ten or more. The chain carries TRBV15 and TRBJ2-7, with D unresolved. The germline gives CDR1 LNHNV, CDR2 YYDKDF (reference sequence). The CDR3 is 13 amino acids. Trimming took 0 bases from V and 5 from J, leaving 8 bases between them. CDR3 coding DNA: TGTGCCACCAGCAGAGATTTTAGGGACGAGCAGTACTTC. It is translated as CATSRDFRDEQYF.

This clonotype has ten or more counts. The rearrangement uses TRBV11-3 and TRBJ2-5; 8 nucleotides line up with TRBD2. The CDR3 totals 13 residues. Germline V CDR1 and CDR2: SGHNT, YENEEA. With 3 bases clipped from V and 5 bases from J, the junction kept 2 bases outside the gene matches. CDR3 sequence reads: CASSFTSGETQYF. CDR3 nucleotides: TGTGCCAGCAGCTTTACTAGCGGCGAGACCCAGTACTTC.

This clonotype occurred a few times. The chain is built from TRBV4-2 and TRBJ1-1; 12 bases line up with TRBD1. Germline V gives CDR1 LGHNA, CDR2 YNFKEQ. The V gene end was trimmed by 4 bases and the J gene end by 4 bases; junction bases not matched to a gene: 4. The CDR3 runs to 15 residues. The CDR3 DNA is TGTGCCAGCAGCCTGCCGGGACAGGGGGCCACTGAAGCTTTCTTT. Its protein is CASSLPGQGATEAFF.

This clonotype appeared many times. CDR3 loop: CASSEGSRDSPLHF. As DNA, the CDR3 is TGTGCCAGCAGTGAGGGCTCCCGGGATTCACCCCTCCACTTT. The V call is TRBV2, the J call TRBJ1-6; no clear D. The germline gives CDR1 SNHLY, CDR2 FYNNEI. The CDR3 covers 14 residues. V was clipped by 3 bases and J by 8 bases, with 11 bases between them.

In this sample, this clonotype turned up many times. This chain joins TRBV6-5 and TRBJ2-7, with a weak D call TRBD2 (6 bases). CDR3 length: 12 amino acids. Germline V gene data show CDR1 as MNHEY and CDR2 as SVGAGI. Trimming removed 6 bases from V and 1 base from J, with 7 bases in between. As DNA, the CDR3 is TGTGCCAGCAGCGGGGGATCCTACGAGCAGTACTTC. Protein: CASSGGSYEQYF.

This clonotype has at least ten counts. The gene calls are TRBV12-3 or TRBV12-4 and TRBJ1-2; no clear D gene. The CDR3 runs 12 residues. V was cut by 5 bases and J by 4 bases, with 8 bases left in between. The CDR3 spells CASSLELYGYTF. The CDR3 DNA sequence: TGTGCCAGCAGTCTAGAACTCTATGGCTACACCTTC.

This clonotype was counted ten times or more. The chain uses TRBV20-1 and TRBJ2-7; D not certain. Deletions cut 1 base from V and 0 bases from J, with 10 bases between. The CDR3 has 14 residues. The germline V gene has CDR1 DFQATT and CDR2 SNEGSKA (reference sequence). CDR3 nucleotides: TGCAGTGCTAGAGGCCCCGCGGCCTCCTACGAGCAGTACTTC. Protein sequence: CSARGPAASYEQYF.

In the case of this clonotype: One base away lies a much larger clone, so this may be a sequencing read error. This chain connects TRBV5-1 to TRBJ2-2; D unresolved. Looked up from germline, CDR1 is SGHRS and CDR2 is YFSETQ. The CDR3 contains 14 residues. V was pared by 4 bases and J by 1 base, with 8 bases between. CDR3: CASSGDLNTGELFF. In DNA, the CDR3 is TGCGCCAGCAGCGGAGATTTGAACACCGGGGAGCTGTTTTTT. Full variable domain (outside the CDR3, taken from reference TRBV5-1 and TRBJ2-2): KAGVTQTPRYLIKTRGQQVTLSCSPISGHRSVSWYQQTPGQGLQFLFEYFSETQRNKGNFPGRFSGRQFSNSRSEMNVSTLELGDSALYLCASSGDLNTGELFFGEGSRLTVL.